The 27 T cell receptor beta chains reported below all come from one sample, sequenced in a study of Tregs in tolerant kidney transplant recipients. What these receptors recognize is not known. Generated by immunoSEQ multiplex PCR, the TCRdb table keeps only in-frame clones and is missing some. The sample has more than 25,000 clones, 70% to 85% seen once. The sample comprised Tregs from blood cultured with allogeneic cells. The receptors originated from a human donor in good health.

V is TRBV12-5 and J is TRBJ2-5; D unresolved. Between the trimmed V and J ends, which lost 2 bases and 3 bases, there was a span of 13 bases. The germline V gene has CDR1 LGHNT and CDR2 FRNRAP. The CDR3 consists of 15 residues. The CDR3, as DNA: TGTGCTAGTGGTTTGCTAGGAACCCGAAAAGAGACCCAGTACTTC. This encodes CASGLLGTRKETQYF. The variable domain in full, completed from reference TRBV12-5 and TRBJ2-5, reads DARVTQTPRHKVTEMGQEVTMRCQPILGHNTVFWYRQTMMQGLELLAYFRNRAPLDDSGMPKDRFSAEMPDATLATLKIQPSEPRDSAVYFCASGLLGTRKETQYFGPGTRLLVL.

The chain uses TRBV4-3 and TRBJ1-1, with D uncertain. There are 13 residues in the CDR3. V was clipped by 4 bases and J by 2 bases, with 8 bases between them. The V gene's germline CDR1 is LGHNA and CDR2 YSLEER. CDR3 residues: CASSPIPNTEAFF. CDR3 in DNA: TGCGCCAGCAGCCCGATACCTAACACTGAAGCTTTCTTT.

The V call is TRBV11-2, the J call TRBJ2-4, with D possibly TRBD1 on 5 matching bases. Germline assignment: CDR1 SGHAT and CDR2 FQNNGV. The V end lost 1 base, the J end lost 4 bases, and 5 bases lay between the germline ends. CDR3 length: 13 residues. The CDR3, as DNA: TGTGCCAGCAGCTTAGCAGGGAAAAACATTCAGTACTTC. It encodes CASSLAGKNIQYF.

The rearrangement uses TRBV12-1 and TRBJ2-3. TRBV12-1 is given as a pseudogene. The CDR3 consists of 12 residues. The CDR3, as DNA: TGTGCCAGCAGTTCTGCCCCAGATACGCAGTATTTT. Encoded protein: CASSSAPDTQYF.

The V gene is TRBV11-3, the J gene TRBJ1-1, with D hard to call. The V end lost 1 base, the J end lost 1 base, and 7 bases lay between the germline ends. In germline, CDR1 is SGHNT, CDR2 YENEEA. The CDR3 is 14 residues long. CDR3 region: CASSLGVSNTEAFF. In nucleotides, the CDR3 is TGTGCCAGCAGCTTAGGGGTATCGAACACTGAAGCTTTCTTT.

The rearrangement uses TRBV5-1 and TRBJ2-5; D perhaps matches TRBD2 (5 bases). The germline V and J ends were trimmed by 6 bases and 2 bases, with 17 bases remaining between them. CDR3 length: 15 residues. Germline CDR1 SGHRS, CDR2 YFSETQ. CDR3 in amino acids: CASTHGLLLQETQYF. In DNA, the CDR3 is TGCGCCAGCACCCACGGACTGTTACTTCAAGAGACCCAGTACTTC.

V and J are TRBV28 and TRBJ2-3; D possibly corresponds to TRBD2 (5 bases). This CDR3 spans 13 amino acids. The V end was cut by 6 bases, the J end by 7 bases, with 14 bases between. The V gene's germline CDR1 is MDHEN and CDR2 SYDVKM. CDR3 amino acids: CASRNSRGHTQYF. The CDR3 bases are TGTGCCAGCAGAAATTCAAGAGGGCATACGCAGTATTTT.

The V gene is TRBV6-5, the J gene TRBJ2-2; no clear D. The CDR3 is made up of 12 amino acids. With 5 bases removed from V and 7 bases from J, the gap between germline ends came to 8 bases. Germline V gene sequence: CDR1 MNHEY, CDR2 SVGAGI. The CDR3 region is CASSPRGGELFF. The CDR3 nucleotides read TGTGCCAGCAGTCCCCGCGGCGGGGAGCTGTTTTTT.

This clone was counted between two and nine times. The V call is TRBV6-6, the J call TRBJ2-2; D gene ambiguous. There are 11 residues in the CDR3. With 4 bases removed from V and 7 bases from J, the gap between germline ends came to 4 bases. The V gene's germline CDR1 is MNHNY and CDR2 SVGAGI (reference sequence). The CDR3 spells CASSSLGELFF. The CDR3 DNA reads TGTGCCAGCAGTTCCCTCGGGGAGCTGTTTTTT.

The chain couples TRBV2 to TRBJ2-2, with 9 bases that match TRBD2. CDR3 length equals 14 residues. Losses at the gene ends were 8 bases for V and 0 bases for J; bases not matched to a gene: 1. In germline, CDR1 is SNHLY, CDR2 FYNNEI. The CDR3 nucleotides are TGTGCCAGCGGACTAGCGTCGAACACCGGGGAGCTGTTTTTT. This sequence encodes CASGLASNTGELFF.

The chain carries TRBV7-2 and TRBJ2-5, with 7 bases that match TRBD2. V lost 4 bases, J lost 3 bases, and 5 bases stayed unmatched. The CDR3 consists of 14 residues. The germline CDR1 and CDR2 sequences are SGHTA and FQGNSA. CDR3 bases: TGTGCCAGCAGCTGGGGGGGGAGGAAAGAGACCCAGTACTTC. Protein: CASSWGGRKETQYF.

This clone was detected a few times. The V and J genes are TRBV20-1 and TRBJ2-5; D not resolved. Germline V gene lookup returns CDR1 DFQATT and CDR2 SNEGSKA (reference sequence). Trimming cost V 4 bases and J 5 bases, with 8 bases left between them. CDR3 length: 11 residues. For the CDR3, the DNA is TGCAGTGCTACCGGTCAGGAGACCCAGTACTTC. Translated, it gives CSATGQETQYF.

The chain couples TRBV6-1 to TRBJ2-7; D gene ambiguous. The germline V and J ends were trimmed by 3 bases and 7 bases, with 13 bases remaining between them. CDR1 is MNHNS and CDR2 is SASEGT in the germline V gene. This CDR3 region has 13 residues. The CDR3 coding sequence is TGTGCCAGCAGTGAGAGCAGTATCTGGGAGCAGTACTTC. Translating gives CASSESSIWEQYF.

The rearrangement joins TRBV28 to TRBJ2-7; 7 nucleotides agree with TRBD2. With V trimmed by 5 bases and J by 3 bases, 10 bases remained unmatched. The CDR3 has 15 amino acids. Germline V gene data show CDR1 as MDHEN and CDR2 as SYDVKM. The CDR3 sequence is CASSPFPSGGYEQYF. For the CDR3, the DNA is TGTGCCAGCAGTCCCTTCCCTTCGGGGGGCTACGAGCAGTACTTC.

V is TRBV19 and J is TRBJ2-1; 8 bases are a match to TRBD1. J gave up 7 bases and V 2 bases, and 13 bases lay outside the gene matches. The CDR3 loop spans 17 amino acids. CDR1 is LNHDA and CDR2 is SQIVND in the germline V gene (reference sequence). CDR3: CASSIPTGARFYNEQFF. DNA for the CDR3: TGTGCCAGTAGTATACCGACAGGGGCAAGGTTCTATAATGAGCAGTTCTTC.

This sequence joins TRBV7-3 and TRBJ1-2; no firm D call. Germline lookup yields CDR1 SGHTA and CDR2 FQGTGA. V lost 5 bases to trimming and J lost 8 bases, with 15 bases between them. The CDR3 sequence is 13 residues long. The CDR3 bases are TGTGCCAGCAGCCGGACCCCGGGCCGAGGCTACACCTTC. This encodes CASSRTPGRGYTF.

The V call is TRBV5-4, the J call TRBJ1-1; D is uncertain. V shed 1 base and J shed 1 base, with 11 bases lying between them. The CDR3 length is 15 residues. Germline V lookup: CDR1 SGHNT, CDR2 YYREEE (reference sequence). The DNA of the CDR3 is TGTGCCAGCAGCTTGATTACCCCAAAGAACACTGAAGCTTTCTTT. Its protein is CASSLITPKNTEAFF.

The gene calls are TRBV4-1 and TRBJ2-3; 7 nucleotides match TRBD1. V shed 8 bases, J shed 2 bases, and the junction held 4 bases outside the gene matches. CDR3 length equals 13 residues. Germline CDR1 and CDR2: MGHRA and YSYEKL. CDR3 residues: CASGQAPTDTQYF. The DNA of the CDR3 is TGCGCCAGCGGACAGGCCCCCACAGATACGCAGTATTTT.

The chain is built from TRBV5-1 and TRBJ2-7; TRBD2 matches at 14 bases. There are 16 residues in the CDR3. The germline V gene encodes CDR1 SGHRS and CDR2 YFSETQ. Losses at the gene ends were 2 bases for V and 5 bases for J; bases not matched to a gene: 6. As DNA, the CDR3 is TGCGCCAGCAGCTTCGGGACTAGCGGGAGTTTCGACGAGCAGTACTTC. This gives the protein CASSFGTSGSFDEQYF.

This chain connects TRBV4-2 to TRBJ2-2; 11 bases are shared with TRBD1. The CDR3 runs to 15 residues. Germline V gene lookup returns CDR1 LGHNA and CDR2 YNFKEQ. V lost 4 bases to trimming and J lost 7 bases; unmatched junction nucleotides: 5. The CDR3 reads CASSRPGQGDGELFF. The CDR3 DNA sequence: TGTGCCAGCAGCCGGCCGGGACAGGGGGACGGGGAGCTGTTTTTT.

J is TRBJ2-3 and V is TRBV4-1; TRBD2 aligns across 8 bases. Germline lookup yields CDR1 MGHRA and CDR2 YSYEKL. Trimming cost V 4 bases and J 0 bases; bases outside gene matches: 9. The CDR3 runs 17 residues. CDR3 loop: CASSRLIAGTSTDTQYF. The CDR3 DNA sequence: TGCGCCAGCAGCCGGCTCATAGCGGGGACTAGCACAGATACGCAGTATTTT.

The rearrangement joins TRBV12-1 to TRBJ1-2. TRBV12-1 is shown as a pseudogene. The length of the CDR3 is 14 residues. CDR3 region: CASSLKGGWYGYTF. The DNA of the CDR3 is TGTGCCAGCAGCTTAAAGGGGGGTTGGTATGGCTACACCTTC.

This clone has a single count. The rearrangement links TRBV25-1 to TRBJ2-3; D gene unclear. V was pared by 3 bases and J by 2 bases, with 12 bases between. The CDR3 length is 15 residues. The germline gives CDR1 MGHDK, CDR2 SYGVNS. The CDR3 DNA sequence: TGTGCCAGCAGTGAGCTAGTTGGGTACACAGATACGCAGTATTTT. Its protein product is CASSELVGYTDTQYF.

J is TRBJ2-5 and V is TRBV29-1; 12 bases are a match to TRBD2. The J segment lost 7 bases and the V segment lost 0 bases, leaving 0 bases of the junction unmatched. The CDR3 has 13 amino acids. CDR1 is SQVTM and CDR2 is ANQGSEA in the germline V gene. The CDR3 coding sequence is TGCAGCGTTGAAGAGACTAGCGGGGGGACCCAGTACTTC. Protein sequence: CSVEETSGGTQYF.

The gene calls are TRBV7-9 and TRBJ2-7; no firm D call. Trimming left V 1 base short and J 5 bases short, with 9 bases between. The CDR3 sequence is 13 residues long. Germline V gene lookup returns CDR1 SEHNR and CDR2 FQNEAQ (reference sequence). In nucleotides, the CDR3 is TGTGCCAGCAGCTTAGGTACGGCTGACGAGCAGTACTTC. Translation gives CASSLGTADEQYF.

The chain carries TRBV7-2 and TRBJ2-7; D ambiguous. In germline, CDR1 is SGHTA, CDR2 FQGNSA. This CDR3 comprises 13 residues. Trimming cost V 0 bases and J 2 bases, with 5 bases left between them. CDR3 nucleotides: TGTGCCAGCAGCTTAGCTCTCACCTACGAGCAGTACTTC. It translates to CASSLALTYEQYF.

About this clone: Distinct nucleotide sequences in the sample also encode this CDR3. This chain connects TRBV11-2 to TRBJ1-1; D is undetermined. There are 13 residues in the CDR3. V was cut by 1 base and J by 0 bases, with 3 bases left in between. Germline-derived CDR1 and CDR2 are SGHAT and FQNNGV. CDR3 amino acids: CASSLGVNTEAFF. The CDR3, as DNA: TGTGCCAGCAGCTTAGGGGTGAACACTGAAGCTTTCTTT.